This T cell receptor beta chain was retrieved from a study of blood T cell repertoires in COVID-19. Only one count was recorded for this clone. V was clipped by 4 bases and J by 7 bases; unmatched bases: 9. This CDR3 region has 16 residues. Germline V lookup: CDR1 SGHKS, CDR2 YYEKEE (reference sequence). In the authors' methods: Estimated nucleated cell counts came from reference gene primer amplification. TCRdb's copy holds only in-frame clones and misses some; the assay was immunoSEQ multiplex PCR. V, J and clone size were drawn from that table, and D and trimming were deduced from the DNA. The sample lists 65,000 to 90,000 clones; just over 85% were seen once.

The sequenced sample was peripheral blood. This chain uses TRBV5-5 with TRBJ2-2, with TRBD2 identical over 11 bases. This clonotype originated in a human donor in a cohort sampled during active COVID-19. This chain's CDR3 is CASSAGLAVLSGELFF. As DNA, the CDR3 is TGTGCCAGCAGCGCGGGACTAGCGGTCTTAAGCGGGGAGCTGTTTTTT. Drawing the rest from reference TRBV5-5 and TRBJ2-2, the complete variable domain is DAGVTQSPTHLIKTRGQQVTLRCSPISGHKSVSWYQQVLGQGPQFIFQYYEKEERGRGNFPDRFSARQFPNYSSELNVNALLLGDSALYLCASSAGLAVLSGELFFGEGSRLTVL.